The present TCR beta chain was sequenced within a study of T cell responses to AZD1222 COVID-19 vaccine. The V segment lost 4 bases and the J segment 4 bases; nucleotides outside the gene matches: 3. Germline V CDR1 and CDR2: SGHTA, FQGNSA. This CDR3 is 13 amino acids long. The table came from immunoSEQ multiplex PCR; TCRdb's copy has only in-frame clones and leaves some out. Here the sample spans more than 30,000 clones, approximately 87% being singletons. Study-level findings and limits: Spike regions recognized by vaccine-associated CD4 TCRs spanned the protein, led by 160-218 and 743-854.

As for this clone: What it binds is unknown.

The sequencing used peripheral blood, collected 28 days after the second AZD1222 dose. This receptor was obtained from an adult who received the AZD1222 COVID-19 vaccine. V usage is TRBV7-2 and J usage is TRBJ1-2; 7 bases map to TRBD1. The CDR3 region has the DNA TGTGCCAGCAGCTCATCAGGGGGCTATGGCTACACCTTC. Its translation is CASSSSGGYGYTF.